One and the same sample provided the 6 T cell receptor beta chains below, sequenced in a study of identical twins. One entry per CDR3 protein, called by TCRdb with MiXCR from the 5' RACE reads. The data contain hundreds of thousands of distinct CDR3 sequences, around 8% of them singletons. In addition, the sample was reused for a study of yellow fever vaccine responses in identical twins.

Sequenced material: memory (CD45RO+) T cells sorted from blood. Receptors were obtained from a woman between 18 and 29 years old in good health.

This clonotype came up a few times. The CDR3 DNA reads TGTGCCAGCAGCTCCAATGTGGTCGGGGGCTACACCTTC. This codes for CASSSNVVGGYTF. The rearrangement joins TRBV3-1 to TRBJ1-2; D not certain. CDR3 length: 13 amino acids. The V end was cut by 5 bases, the J end by 8 bases, with 15 bases between. Germline-derived CDR1 and CDR2 are LGHDT and YNNKEL (reference sequence).

The chain is built from TRBV20-1 and TRBJ2-3; TRBD2 aligns across 8 bases. The CDR3 is 14 amino acids. J lost 1 base, V lost 7 bases, and 7 bases had no gene match. Germline V gene lookup returns CDR1 DFQATT and CDR2 SNEGSKA (reference sequence). CDR3 protein: CSVFSGKGTDTQYF. CDR3 nucleotides: TGCAGTGTATTTAGCGGGAAGGGCACAGATACGCAGTATTTT.

This clonotype was seen repeatedly, ten times or more. J is TRBJ1-3 and V is TRBV7-9; D gene unclear. The CDR3 loop spans 14 amino acids. V lost 8 bases, J lost 0 bases, and 11 bases lay in between. Germline lookup yields CDR1 SEHNR and CDR2 FQNEAQ (reference sequence). In DNA, the CDR3 is TGTGCCAGCGGTTGGTGGGACTCTGGAAACACCATATATTTT. It yields the protein CASGWWDSGNTIYF. Drawing the rest from reference TRBV7-9 and TRBJ1-3, the complete variable domain is DTGVSQNPRHKITKRGQNVTFRCDPISEHNRLYWYRQTLGQGPEFLTYFQNEAQLEKSRLLSDRFSAERPKGSFSTLEIQRTEQGDSAMYLCASGWWDSGNTIYFGEGSWLTVV.

This clonotype was counted only a few times. The chain links TRBV6-2 or TRBV6-3 to TRBJ2-2; the D gene is possibly TRBD1 (5 bases). V lost 7 bases, J lost 5 bases, and 14 bases lay in between. CDR3 length: 14 amino acids. Germline CDR1 and CDR2: MNHEY and SVGEGT. CDR3 amino acids: CASTAIGETGELFF. In DNA, the CDR3 is TGTGCCAGCACCGCGATAGGGGAAACCGGGGAGCTGTTTTTT.

In its sample, this clonotype was seen a few times. The genes are TRBV11-3 and TRBJ2-2; D unclear. V dropped 5 bases and J dropped 3 bases, with 7 bases sitting between them. This CDR3 has 13 amino acids. Per germline, CDR1 SGHNT and CDR2 YENEEA. DNA for the CDR3: TGTGCCAGCAGCGAATACTACACCGGGGAGCTGTTTTTT. Translated, it gives CASSEYYTGELFF.

J is TRBJ2-1 and V is TRBV20-1; D assignment may be TRBD1 or TRBD2 (5 bases each). V shed 5 bases and J shed 6 bases, with 20 bases lying between them. CDR1 and CDR2 from the germline V gene are DFQATT and SNEGSKA (reference sequence). This CDR3 comprises 15 residues. CDR3 residues: CSAAVSGASGNEQFF. The DNA for the CDR3 is TGCAGTGCTGCGGTGTCCGGGGCAAGTGGCAATGAGCAGTTCTTC.